This TCR beta chain is drawn from a study of shared clonotypes between healthy human individuals. Original data processing: There were no quality scores in the junction-only immunoSEQ sequences, so filtering differed. Here immunoSEQ multiplex PCR was the method, and the copy in TCRdb shows in-frame clones only, minus some. That table supplies the V and J calls and clone size; D and trimming were determined from the DNA. The table has about 470,000 clones, 70% to 80% seen once. Germline CDR1 and CDR2: LNHDA and SQIVND (reference sequence). V lost 3 bases, J lost 2 bases, and 17 bases lay in between. This CDR3 is built from 16 residues.

This TCR was sampled from a woman in her 40s in good health. Some clones in this sample may be carry-over from other donors' samples. Sequencing used PBMCs. V usage is TRBV19 and J usage is TRBJ2-7; weak D call: TRBD2 (6 bases). The CDR3 is CASSMRIGRRPYEQYF. The DNA for the CDR3 is TGTGCCAGTAGTATGCGTATCGGGAGACGCCCCTACGAGCAGTACTTC.